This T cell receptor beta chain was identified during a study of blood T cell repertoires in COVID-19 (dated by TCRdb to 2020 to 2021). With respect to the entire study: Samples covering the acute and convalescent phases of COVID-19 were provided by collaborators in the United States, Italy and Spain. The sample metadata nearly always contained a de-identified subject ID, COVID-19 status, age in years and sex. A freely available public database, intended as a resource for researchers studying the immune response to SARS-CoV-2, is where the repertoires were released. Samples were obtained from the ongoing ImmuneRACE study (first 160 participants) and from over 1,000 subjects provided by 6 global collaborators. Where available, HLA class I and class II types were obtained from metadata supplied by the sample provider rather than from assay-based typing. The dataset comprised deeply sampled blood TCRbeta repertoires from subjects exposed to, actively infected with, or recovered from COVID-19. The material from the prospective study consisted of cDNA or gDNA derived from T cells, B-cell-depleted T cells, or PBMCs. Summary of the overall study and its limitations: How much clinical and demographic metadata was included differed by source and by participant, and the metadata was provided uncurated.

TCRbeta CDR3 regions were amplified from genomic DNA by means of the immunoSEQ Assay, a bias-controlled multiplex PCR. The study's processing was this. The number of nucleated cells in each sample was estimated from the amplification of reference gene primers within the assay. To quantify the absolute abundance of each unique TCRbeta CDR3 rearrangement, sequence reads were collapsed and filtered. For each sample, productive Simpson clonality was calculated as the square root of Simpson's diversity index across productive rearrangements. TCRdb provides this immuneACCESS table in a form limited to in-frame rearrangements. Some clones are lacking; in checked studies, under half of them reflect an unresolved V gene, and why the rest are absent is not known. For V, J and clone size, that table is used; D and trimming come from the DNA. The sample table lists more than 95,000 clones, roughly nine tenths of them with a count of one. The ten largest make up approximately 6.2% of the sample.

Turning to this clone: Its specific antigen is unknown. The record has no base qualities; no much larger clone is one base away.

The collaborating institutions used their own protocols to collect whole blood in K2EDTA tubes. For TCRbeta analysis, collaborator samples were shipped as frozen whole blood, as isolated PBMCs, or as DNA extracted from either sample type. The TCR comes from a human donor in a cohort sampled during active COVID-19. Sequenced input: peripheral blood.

In nucleotide form, the sequence is TGTGCCAGCAGTGAACAGGGGGCCAACACTGAAGCTTTCTTT. Translation gives CASSEQGANTEAFF. The receptor chain draws on TRBV2 and TRBJ1-1; 8 central bases correspond to TRBD1. The CDR3 spans 14 residues, from the cysteine through the phenylalanine. Only the CDR3 part of the read is kept: 42 bases, read in frame from the first base. For CDR1 and CDR2, the germline V gene lists SNHLY and FYNNEI. V lost 2 bases and J lost 2 bases, and the count of bases not matched to a germline gene is 1.